One sample yielded the 17 T cell receptor beta chains listed below, sequenced in a study of blood T cell repertoires in COVID-19. Sequencing was performed with immunoSEQ multiplex PCR; in TCRdb, only in-frame clones are kept and a portion is missing. The sample records 110,000 to 150,000 clones, 80% being singletons. Sequencing was performed on peripheral blood. These receptors were obtained from a woman in her 50s with acute or convalescent COVID-19.

This CDR3 reads CASSLTLGGGALNEQFF. As DNA, the CDR3 is TGTGCCAGCAGCTTAACTCTGGGCGGGGGGGCCCTCAATGAGCAGTTCTTC. The chain is built from TRBV7-3 and TRBJ2-1; 9 bases are a match to TRBD2. With 0 bases clipped from V and 6 bases from J, the junction kept 9 bases outside the gene matches. Germline V gene data show CDR1 as SGHTA and CDR2 as FQGTGA. This CDR3 spans 17 amino acids.

V gene TRBV3-1 (or the pseudogene TRBV3-2) combines with J gene TRBJ2-7; 11 positions match TRBD1. V lost 4 bases and J lost 4; bases outside the gene matches: 6. CDR1 LGHDT and CDR2 YNNKEL come from the germline V gene (reference sequence). The CDR3 sequence is 15 residues long. In DNA form, the CDR3 reads TGTGCCAGCAGCCGTGGGACAGGGGGGAGTTACGAGCAGTACTTC. This encodes CASSRGTGGSYEQYF.

Concerning this clone itself: Its ends do not fully match the called genes, so a read error is possible. Other DNA sequences in the sample encode the same CDR3. This chain connects TRBV4-1 to TRBJ2-2, with D tentatively TRBD2 (5 bases). Germline V lookup: CDR1 MGHRA, CDR2 YSYEKL. The CDR3 loop spans 15 amino acids. This CDR3 is CASSQDHGVPGELFF. The CDR3 nucleotides read TGCGCCAGCAGTCAAGATCACGGGGTTCCCGGGGAGCTGTTTTTT.

This chain joins TRBV5-5 and TRBJ2-3, with D possibly matching TRBD1 (6 bases). The CDR3 is made up of 13 amino acids. The germline V gene encodes CDR1 SGHKS and CDR2 YYEKEE (reference sequence). V lost 7 bases, J lost 1 base, and 10 bases lay in between. The CDR3 loop is CASSRTGTDTQYF. In DNA form, the CDR3 reads TGTGCCAGCTCACGGACAGGCACAGATACGCAGTATTTT.

The chain uses TRBV6-5 and TRBJ2-1; 9 bases align to TRBD2. This CDR3 contains 14 residues. Trimming at V came to 7 bases and at J to 9 bases, leaving 10 bases not matched to a gene. The germline gives CDR1 MNHEY, CDR2 SVGAGI. The chain's CDR3 is CASMGLAGNAEQFF. Here the CDR3 DNA reads TGTGCCAGCATGGGACTAGCAGGGAATGCTGAGCAGTTCTTC.

This chain links TRBV9 with TRBJ1-3; D is unclear. This CDR3 region has 13 residues. Germline V lookup: CDR1 SGDLS, CDR2 YYNGEE. Deletions cut 3 bases from V and 4 bases from J, with 8 bases between. CDR3 region: CASSGGSGNTIYF. The DNA for the CDR3 is TGTGCCAGCAGCGGAGGCTCCGGAAACACCATATATTTT. Combining the CDR3 with reference TRBV9 and TRBJ1-3 gives the whole variable domain DSGVTQTPKHLITATGQRVTLRCSPRSGDLSVYWYQQSLDQGLQFLIQYYNGEERAKGNILERFSAQQFPDLHSELNLSSLELGDSALYFCASSGGSGNTIYFGEGSWLTVV.

This clone was counted a single time. This rearrangement joins TRBV5-1 to TRBJ1-2; 7 bases map to TRBD1. The CDR3 runs to 14 residues. Unmatched junction bases numbered 5, after V lost 4 bases and J lost 2 bases. Germline loops: CDR1 SGHRS, CDR2 YFSETQ. CDR3 sequence: CASSPEGQNYGYTF. Written as DNA, the CDR3 is TGCGCCAGCAGCCCGGAGGGACAGAACTATGGCTACACCTTC.

The V and J genes are TRBV3-1 (or the pseudogene TRBV3-2) and TRBJ2-2, with 7 nucleotides matching TRBD1. Germline-derived CDR1 and CDR2 are LGHDT and YNNKEL (reference sequence). The CDR3 is 15 amino acids. Trimming removed 8 bases from V and 5 bases from J; junction bases left unmatched: 11. In nucleotides, the CDR3 is TGTGCCAGCGGGCCAACAGGGGCCGGAACCGGGGAGCTGTTTTTT. Its translation is CASGPTGAGTGELFF.

The rearrangement joins TRBV30 to TRBJ1-4, with D possibly being TRBD1 (6 bases). The CDR3 length is 16 residues. Germline lookup yields CDR1 GTSNPN and CDR2 SVGIG (reference sequence). V was trimmed by 2 bases and J by 0 bases, leaving 13 bases between them. This CDR3 is CAWSPARTATNEKLFF. The DNA for the CDR3 is TGTGCCTGGAGTCCCGCTCGGACAGCAACTAATGAAAAACTGTTTTTT.

The gene calls are TRBV25-1 and TRBJ1-6; unclear D gene. Trimming stripped 4 bases from V and 5 bases from J, with 6 bases between. The CDR3 extends over 13 amino acids. CDR1 is MGHDK, CDR2 SYGVNS, per germline. The CDR3 sequence is CASSVLNNSPLHF. The CDR3 coding sequence is TGTGCCAGCAGTGTTTTAAATAATTCACCCCTCCACTTT. Full variable domain (remainder filled in from reference TRBV25-1 and TRBJ1-6): EADIYQTPRYLVIGTGKKITLECSQTMGHDKMYWYQQDPGMELHLIHYSYGVNSTEKGDLSSESTVSRIRTEHFPLTLESARPSHTSQYLCASSVLNNSPLHFGNGTRLTVT.

CDR3 region: CASSPRQGETQYF. DNA of the CDR3: TGTGCCAGCAGTCCCCGACAGGGTGAGACCCAGTACTTC. The rearrangement joins TRBV27 to TRBJ2-5; 7 bases are a match to TRBD1. Trimming took 5 bases from V and 5 from J; bases not matched to a gene: 5. CDR3 length equals 13 residues. The germline V gene has CDR1 MNHEY and CDR2 SMNVEV (reference sequence).

This chain connects TRBV7-3 to TRBJ2-1, with 11 positions matching TRBD2. CDR1 and CDR2 from the germline V gene are SGHTA and FQGTGA. V lost 1 base, J lost 6 bases, and 2 bases stayed unmatched. The CDR3 consists of 15 residues. This CDR3 is CASSLIAGGLNEQFF. The CDR3 coding sequence is TGTGCCAGCAGCTTAATAGCGGGGGGGCTCAATGAGCAGTTCTTC.

The genes are TRBV12-3 or TRBV12-4 and TRBJ1-5, with D maybe TRBD1 (6 bases). This CDR3 contains 12 residues. Trimming stripped 3 bases from V and 14 bases from J, with 14 bases between. In nucleotides, the CDR3 is TGTGCCAGCAGTTTGGCCGGACAGTCCAAGCATTTT. It translates to CASSLAGQSKHF.

J is TRBJ1-6 and V is TRBV3-1 (or the pseudogene TRBV3-2); TRBD1 is a possible D gene (6 bases). CDR3 length: 12 residues. V lost 5 bases and J lost 9, with 8 bases in between. Germline lookup yields CDR1 LGHDT and CDR2 YNNKEL (reference sequence). CDR3 loop: CASSTGFSPLHF. The CDR3 DNA reads as TGTGCCAGCAGCACAGGGTTTTCACCCCTCCACTTT.

The chain joins TRBV9 to TRBJ2-1; no clear D. The CDR3 covers 14 residues. V lost 3 bases, J lost 8 bases, and 15 bases lay in between. Germline CDR1 is SGDLS and CDR2 is YYNGEE. CDR3: CASSASSILHEQFF. CDR3 nucleotides: TGTGCCAGCAGCGCGAGCTCTATACTTCATGAGCAGTTCTTC.

The J gene is TRBJ1-1, the V gene TRBV6-2 or TRBV6-3; D is perhaps TRBD1 (6 bases). V dropped 5 bases and J dropped 4 bases, with 23 bases sitting between them. CDR1 is MNHEY and CDR2 is SVGEGT in the germline V gene. CDR3 size: 17 residues. Written as DNA, the CDR3 is TGTGCCAGCAGTCTTAATTGGGGGGGCGATCGTTCCACTGAAGCTTTCTTT. Residues: CASSLNWGGDRSTEAFF.

The chain combines TRBV28 with TRBJ1-2, with 9 bases matching TRBD1. The CDR3 is made up of 15 amino acids. Germline-derived CDR1 and CDR2 are MDHEN and SYDVKM. The V gene end was trimmed by 4 bases and the J gene end by 1 base; junction bases not matched to a gene: 4. DNA of the CDR3: TGTGCCAGCAGTTCGGGGACAGGGTTTAACTATGGCTACACCTTC. Translation: CASSSGTGFNYGYTF.